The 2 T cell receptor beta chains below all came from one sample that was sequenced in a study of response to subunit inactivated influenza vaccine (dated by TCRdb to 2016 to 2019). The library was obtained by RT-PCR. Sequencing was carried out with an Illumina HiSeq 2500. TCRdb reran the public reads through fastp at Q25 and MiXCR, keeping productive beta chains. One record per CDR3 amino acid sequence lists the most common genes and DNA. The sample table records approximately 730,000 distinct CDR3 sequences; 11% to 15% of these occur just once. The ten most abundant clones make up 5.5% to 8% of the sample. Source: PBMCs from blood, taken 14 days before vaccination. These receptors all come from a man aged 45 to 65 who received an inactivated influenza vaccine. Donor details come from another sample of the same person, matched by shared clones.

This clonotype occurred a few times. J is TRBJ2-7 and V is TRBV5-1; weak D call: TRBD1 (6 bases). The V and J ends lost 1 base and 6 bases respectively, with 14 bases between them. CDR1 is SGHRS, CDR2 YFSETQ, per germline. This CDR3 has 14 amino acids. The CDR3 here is CASSLMFGTSEQYF. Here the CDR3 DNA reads TGCGCCAGCAGCTTGATGTTCGGGACAAGCGAGCAGTACTTC.

The CDR3 spells CASSLAAGADTQYF. The CDR3 bases are TGCGCCAGCAGCTTGGCCGCGGGGGCAGATACGCAGTATTTT. The V gene is TRBV5-1, the J gene TRBJ2-3; TRBD2 matches 7 bases. With V trimmed by 0 bases and J by 4 bases, 2 bases remained unmatched. The CDR3 totals 14 residues. The germline V gene has CDR1 SGHRS and CDR2 YFSETQ.